These 20 T cell receptor beta chains share one sample of origin, sequenced in a study of T cell changes during pregnancy in multiple sclerosis. Assay: immunoSEQ multiplex PCR; the TCRdb copy retains only in-frame clones and omits some. The sample lists tens of thousands of clones; around 91% were seen once. Sample: peripheral blood, taken after pregnancy. The source of these receptors is a female donor in good health, enrolled as a control in a pregnancy study.

The chain employs TRBV9 and TRBJ2-1; 10 nucleotides align to TRBD2. Unmatched junction bases numbered 17, after V lost 4 bases and J lost 7 bases. The CDR3 sequence is 18 residues long. Germline CDR1 is SGDLS and CDR2 is YYNGEE. The CDR3 DNA is TGTGCCAGCAGCCCCGCGGGGAGAGCGGGGGGGCGGTATAATGAGCAGTTCTTC. Translated: CASSPAGRAGGRYNEQFF.

The V call is TRBV27, the J call TRBJ2-7; tentatively, D is TRBD1 (6 bases). Germline CDR1 is MNHEY and CDR2 is SMNVEV (reference sequence). This CDR3 contains 16 residues. V shed 6 bases and J shed 0 bases, with 18 bases lying between them. CDR3 sequence: CASRDPGHPSSYEQYF. In DNA form, the CDR3 reads TGTGCCAGCAGAGATCCGGGACATCCAAGCTCCTACGAGCAGTACTTC.

The V gene is TRBV4-1, the J gene TRBJ2-1, with D tentatively TRBD2 (6 bases). Trimming left V 4 bases short and J 5 bases short, with 15 bases between. Germline values: CDR1 MGHRA, CDR2 YSYEKL. The CDR3 has 15 residues. The CDR3, as DNA: TGCGCCAGCAGCCCTGACAGTAGACTAGACAATGAGCAGTTCTTC. Protein sequence: CASSPDSRLDNEQFF.

The CDR3 DNA reads TGTGCCAGCAGTCCTAAGGAGCGGGAAGCTTCTGAGCAGTTCTTC. Amino acid sequence: CASSPKEREASEQFF. This chain joins TRBV7-8 and TRBJ2-1, with 7 bases identical to TRBD2. CDR3 size: 15 residues. J was trimmed by 9 bases and V by 6 bases; bases with no gene match: 14. Germline V gives CDR1 SGHVS, CDR2 FQNEAQ.

This chain connects TRBV6-5 to TRBJ1-1; D is ambiguous. This CDR3 is 10 amino acids long. CDR1 and CDR2 from the germline V gene are MNHEY and SVGAGI. Trimming took 4 bases from V and 7 from J, leaving 4 bases between them. The CDR3 sequence is CASSWLEAFF. In DNA form, the CDR3 reads TGTGCCAGCAGTTGGCTTGAAGCTTTCTTT.

The rearrangement links TRBV7-9 to TRBJ2-7; the D gene is possibly TRBD1 (6 bases). Trimming left V 3 bases short and J 4 bases short, with 13 bases between. The CDR3 consists of 14 residues. CDR1 and CDR2 (germline): SEHNR, FQNEAQ (reference sequence). The CDR3, as DNA: TGTGCCAGCAGCTTGGAAGGAAGGGGGTACGAGCAGTACTTC. This sequence encodes CASSLEGRGYEQYF. Drawing the rest from reference TRBV7-9 and TRBJ2-7, the complete variable domain is DTGVSQNPRHKITKRGQNVTFRCDPISEHNRLYWYRQTLGQGPEFLTYFQNEAQLEKSRLLSDRFSAERPKGSFSTLEIQRTEQGDSAMYLCASSLEGRGYEQYFGPGTRLTVT.

This chain links TRBV6-5 with TRBJ1-2, with TRBD1 as a possible D gene (5 bases). The germline V gene encodes CDR1 MNHEY and CDR2 SVGAGI. V was clipped by 5 bases and J by 2 bases, with 6 bases between them. This CDR3 is 12 amino acids long. The chain's CDR3 is CASSQGNYGYTF. Written as DNA, the CDR3 is TGTGCCAGCAGTCAGGGAAACTATGGCTACACCTTC.

This rearrangement joins TRBV2 to TRBJ2-1; TRBD1 is a possible D gene (6 bases). This CDR3 has 15 residues. Per germline, CDR1 SNHLY and CDR2 FYNNEI. V was shortened by 6 bases and J by 6 bases, with 18 bases between the two germline ends. This CDR3 reads CASSPEGEFFNEQFF. Here the CDR3 DNA reads TGTGCCAGCAGCCCTGAGGGGGAGTTTTTCAATGAGCAGTTCTTC.

The chain carries TRBV6-1 and TRBJ1-1, with a possible D match to TRBD1 (6 bases). The V and J ends lost 6 bases and 4 bases respectively, with 18 bases between them. This CDR3 is built from 15 residues. CDR1 is MNHNS, CDR2 SASEGT, per germline. The CDR3 sequence: CASRVGGGGITEAFF. CDR3 bases: TGTGCCAGCAGGGTAGGGGGGGGCGGCATCACTGAAGCTTTCTTT.

The V gene is TRBV25-1, the J gene TRBJ2-2; 9 positions match TRBD1. CDR3 length: 16 amino acids. The germline V gene has CDR1 MGHDK and CDR2 SYGVNS. V was clipped by 3 bases and J by 2 bases; unmatched bases: 4. The CDR3 DNA is TGTGCCAGCAGTGACTACAGGGGGCGAAACACCGGGGAGCTGTTTTTT. Its protein is CASSDYRGRNTGELFF.

The chain is built from TRBV5-5 and TRBJ2-7; 8 bases map to TRBD2. The CDR3 has 14 amino acids. The germline V gene encodes CDR1 SGHKS and CDR2 YYEKEE (reference sequence). After removal of 6 bases from V and 6 bases from J, the junction contained 11 bases not matched to a gene. In nucleotides, the CDR3 is TGTGCCAGCAAGAACCTCGGGGGGGCGGGCGAGCAGTACTTC. Its protein is CASKNLGGAGEQYF.

The rearrangement joins TRBV2 to TRBJ2-5; no firm D call. The last part of the DNA fits TRBJ2-7 better; the J call may be wrong. CDR1 is SNHLY and CDR2 is FYNNEI in the germline V gene. This CDR3 region has 13 residues. CDR3: CASSGDIIYEQYF. The CDR3 region has the DNA TGTGCCAGCAGTGGAGACATCATCTACGAGCAGTACTTC.

V and J are TRBV11-3 and TRBJ2-7; 10 bases align to TRBD1. In germline, CDR1 is SGHNT, CDR2 YENEEA. CDR3 size: 13 residues. The ends lost 9 bases at V and 1 base at J; junction bases unmatched: 3. The CDR3 nucleotides are TGTGCCAGATGGGACAGGGGTTCCTACGAGCAGTACTTC. Its protein is CARWDRGSYEQYF.

The V and J genes are TRBV20-1 and TRBJ2-7; D possibly corresponds to TRBD1 (6 bases). Germline lookup yields CDR1 DFQATT and CDR2 SNEGSKA (reference sequence). The germline V and J ends were trimmed by 6 bases and 3 bases, with 9 bases remaining between them. The CDR3 has 11 amino acids. The CDR3 protein is CSALDSYEQYF. The CDR3 coding sequence is TGCAGTGCCCTGGACAGCTACGAGCAGTACTTC.

V usage is TRBV11-2 and J usage is TRBJ2-1; D perhaps matches TRBD2 (6 bases). The germline V gene encodes CDR1 SGHAT and CDR2 FQNNGV. V was shortened by 5 bases and J by 0 bases, with 17 bases between the two germline ends. The CDR3 spans 17 residues. The CDR3 loop reads CASSLAGRGGSYNEQFF. CDR3 bases: TGTGCCAGCAGCCTCGCCGGTAGGGGAGGCTCCTACAATGAGCAGTTCTTC.

The chain is built from TRBV7-2 and TRBJ1-1; D not resolved. Germline CDR1 and CDR2: SGHTA and FQGNSA. The CDR3 length is 14 residues. Trimming removed 5 bases at V and 6 bases at J, with 16 bases between. The CDR3: CASSATGSGAEAFF. CDR3 bases: TGTGCCAGCAGCGCGACGGGTTCCGGGGCTGAAGCTTTCTTT.

The chain uses TRBV5-1 and TRBJ1-3; D is unresolved. Germline V gene data show CDR1 as SGHRS and CDR2 as YFSETQ. This CDR3 is built from 16 residues. The V and J ends lost 2 bases and 0 bases respectively, with 12 bases between them. The CDR3 DNA reads as TGCGCCAGCAGCTTTACCGCAGGCGTCTCTGGAAACACCATATATTTT. Protein product: CASSFTAGVSGNTIYF.

V gene TRBV6-5 combines with J gene TRBJ1-3; D unresolved. Germline lookup yields CDR1 MNHEY and CDR2 SVGAGI. Trimming stripped 7 bases from V and 2 bases from J, with 15 bases between. The CDR3 has 15 residues. CDR3 nucleotide sequence: TGTGCCAGCACCCCATTCGGAGGCGCTGGAAACACCATATATTTT. This sequence encodes CASTPFGGAGNTIYF.

The CDR3 loop is CASSFRVDSDGYTF. The CDR3 region has the DNA TGTGCCAGCAGTTTCCGAGTGGACTCAGATGGCTACACCTTC. The rearrangement joins TRBV28 to TRBJ1-2; no firm D call. Trimming removed 3 bases from V and 6 bases from J, with 14 bases in between. The V gene's germline CDR1 is MDHEN and CDR2 SYDVKM. CDR3 length: 14 residues.

This chain joins TRBV30 and TRBJ1-2; D possibly corresponds to TRBD1 (5 bases). The CDR3 contains 17 residues. Between the trimmed V and J ends, which lost 2 bases and 4 bases, there was a span of 23 bases. Germline CDR1 GTSNPN, CDR2 SVGIG (reference sequence). The CDR3 nucleotides are TGTGCCTGGAGTTTGGAAGGGGAGGGAGGACATCCCTATGGCTACACCTTC. It specifies CAWSLEGEGGHPYGYTF. The full variable domain, completed using reference TRBV30 and TRBJ1-2, is SQTIHQWPATLVQPVGSPLSLECTVEGTSNPNLYWYRQAAGRGLQLLFYSVGIGQISSEVPQNLSASRPQDRQFILSSKKLLLSDSGFYLCAWSLEGEGGHPYGYTFGSGTRLTVV.